The sequence of this T cell receptor beta chain was determined in a study of T cell repertoires in cytomegalovirus infection. Notes on the study in general: Individuals carrying CMV plus the relevant HLA were identified by cumulative frequency of public TCR beta families.

This clonotype was seen at least ten times. Its antigen is unidentified. Each CDR3 protein is one row after TCRdb ran MiXCR on the reads. The table lists about 250,000 distinct CDR3 sequences, 6.5% of them singletons. The source material was PBMCs. This TCR came from a human donor in good health (CMV status not recorded). Some clones in this sample may be carry-over from other donors' samples.

CDR3 DNA sequence: TGTGCCAGCAGCCCGACCCCGACATGGGCGGGGACTGAAGCTTTCTTT. Translating it yields CASSPTPTWAGTEAFF. The chain links TRBV7-3 to TRBJ1-1; D is uncertain. CDR1 and CDR2 (germline): SGHTA, FQGTGA. V dropped 5 bases and J dropped 5 bases, with 21 bases sitting between them. This CDR3 region has 16 residues.